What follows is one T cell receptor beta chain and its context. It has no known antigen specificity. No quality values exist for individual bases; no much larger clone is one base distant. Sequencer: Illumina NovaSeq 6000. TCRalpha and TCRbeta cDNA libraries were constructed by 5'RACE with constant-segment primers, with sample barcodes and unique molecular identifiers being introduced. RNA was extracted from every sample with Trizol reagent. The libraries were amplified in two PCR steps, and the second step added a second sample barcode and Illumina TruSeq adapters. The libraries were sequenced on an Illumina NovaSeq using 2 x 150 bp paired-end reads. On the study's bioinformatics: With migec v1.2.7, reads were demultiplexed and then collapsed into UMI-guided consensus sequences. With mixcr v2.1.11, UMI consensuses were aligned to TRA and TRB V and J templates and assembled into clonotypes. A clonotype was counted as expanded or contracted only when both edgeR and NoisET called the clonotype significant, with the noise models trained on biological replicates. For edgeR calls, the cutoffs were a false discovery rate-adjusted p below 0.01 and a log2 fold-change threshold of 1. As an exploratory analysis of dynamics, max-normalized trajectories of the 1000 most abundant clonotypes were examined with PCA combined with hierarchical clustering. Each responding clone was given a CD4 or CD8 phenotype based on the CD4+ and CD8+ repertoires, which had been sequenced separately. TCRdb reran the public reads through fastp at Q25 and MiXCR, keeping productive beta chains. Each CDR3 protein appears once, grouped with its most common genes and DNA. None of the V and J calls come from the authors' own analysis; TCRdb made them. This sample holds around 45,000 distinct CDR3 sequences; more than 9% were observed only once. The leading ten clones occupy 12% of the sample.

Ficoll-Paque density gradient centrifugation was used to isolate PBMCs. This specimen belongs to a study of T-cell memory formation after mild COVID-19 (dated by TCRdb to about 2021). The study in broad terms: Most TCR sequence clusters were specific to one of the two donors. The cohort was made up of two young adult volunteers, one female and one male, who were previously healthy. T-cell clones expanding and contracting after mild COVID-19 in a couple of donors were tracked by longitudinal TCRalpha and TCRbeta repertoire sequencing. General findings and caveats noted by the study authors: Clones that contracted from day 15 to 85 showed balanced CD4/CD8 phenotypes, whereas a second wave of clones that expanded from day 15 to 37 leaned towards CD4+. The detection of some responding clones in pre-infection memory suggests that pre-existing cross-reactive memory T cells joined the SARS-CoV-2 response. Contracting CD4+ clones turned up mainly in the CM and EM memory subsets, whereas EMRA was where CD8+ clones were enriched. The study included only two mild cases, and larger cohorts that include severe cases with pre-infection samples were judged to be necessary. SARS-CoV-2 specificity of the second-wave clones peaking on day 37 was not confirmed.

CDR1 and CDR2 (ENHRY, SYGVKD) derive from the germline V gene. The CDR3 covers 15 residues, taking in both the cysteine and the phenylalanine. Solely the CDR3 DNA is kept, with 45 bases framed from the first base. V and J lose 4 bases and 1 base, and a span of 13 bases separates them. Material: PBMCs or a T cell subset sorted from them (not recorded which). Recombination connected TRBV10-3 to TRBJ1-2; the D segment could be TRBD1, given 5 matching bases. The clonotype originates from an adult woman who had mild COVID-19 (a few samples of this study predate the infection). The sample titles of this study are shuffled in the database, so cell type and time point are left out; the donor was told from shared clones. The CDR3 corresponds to CAISGGDKLNYGYTF. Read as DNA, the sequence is TGTGCCATCAGTGGGGGCGATAAGCTTAACTATGGCTACACCTTC.